This T cell receptor beta chain was profiled in a study of blood T cell repertoires in COVID-19. For the study at large: Sources were T cells, B-cell-depleted T cells, or PBMCs; the material itself was cDNA or gDNA.

In the authors' methods: Estimation of nucleated cell counts relied on the amplification of reference gene primers. Sequencing used immunoSEQ multiplex PCR; TCRdb keeps in-frame clones, though not all of them. V and J calls and clone size are copied from that table; D and trimming were computed from the DNA. The sample has hundreds of thousands of clones; 86% are singletons. While infection was still active, Seattle patients were enrolled and then followed longitudinally. CDR3 length: 15 amino acids. The germline V gene has CDR1 SGHNT and CDR2 YYREEE (reference sequence). Trimming took 0 bases from V and 1 from J, leaving 10 bases between them.

This receptor was obtained from a woman in her 70s with COVID-19, enrolled during active disease. Sequenced: peripheral blood. The gene calls are TRBV5-4 and TRBJ1-2, with D possibly matching TRBD1 (5 bases). The CDR3 nucleotides are TGTGCCAGCAGCTTGGTAACAGGAGATAACTATGGCTACACCTTC. Translation: CASSLVTGDNYGYTF.